Below are 31 T cell receptor beta chains sequenced from a single sample in a study of blood T cell repertoires in COVID-19. This table comes from immunoSEQ multiplex PCR, and its TCRdb copy is limited to in-frame clones, with some not included. The sample has about 100,000 clones, around 87% seen once. The sample consisted of peripheral blood. The receptors stem from a man aged 45-65 years with active or convalescent COVID-19.

CDR3 sequence: CATNLQGRNSPLHF. Here the CDR3 DNA reads TGTGCCACCAATTTACAGGGTCGGAATTCACCCCTCCACTTT. This rearrangement joins TRBV28 to TRBJ1-6; D might be TRBD1 (6 bases). Germline lookup yields CDR1 MDHEN and CDR2 SYDVKM. The CDR3 runs 14 residues. Between the trimmed V and J ends, which lost 10 bases and 7 bases, there was a span of 17 bases.

The V gene is TRBV7-9, the J gene TRBJ1-3, with a possible D match to TRBD1 (5 bases). Germline V gene lookup returns CDR1 SEHNR and CDR2 FQNEAQ (reference sequence). The CDR3 runs to 14 residues. V dropped 5 bases and J dropped 3 bases, with 11 bases sitting between them. The CDR3 is CASSPRDFGNTIYF. The CDR3 DNA follows: TGTGCCAGCAGCCCTCGGGACTTTGGAAACACCATATATTTT.

V usage is TRBV5-1 and J usage is TRBJ2-5; 8 bases agree with TRBD1. V gave up 4 bases and J gave up 4 bases; unmatched junction bases: 3. CDR1 is SGHRS and CDR2 is YFSETQ in the germline V gene. The CDR3 is 13 residues long. CDR3 in DNA: TGCGCCAGCAGCCGTGACAGGGGAGAGACCCAGTACTTC. The encoded protein is CASSRDRGETQYF.

This rearrangement joins TRBV24-1 to TRBJ2-7; D perhaps matches TRBD1 (5 bases). This CDR3 comprises 14 residues. From germline, CDR1 is KGHDR and CDR2 SFDVKD. V was shortened by 9 bases and J by 2 bases, with 16 bases between the two germline ends. CDR3 DNA: TGTGCCACCTCGGCCCCAGGGAACACCTACGAGCAGTACGTC. Encoded protein: CATSAPGNTYEQYV.

The chain has TRBV28 and TRBJ1-1, with TRBD1 matching 10 bases. CDR3 length equals 14 residues. The V and J ends lost 6 bases and 4 bases, in that order; junction bases with no gene match: 5. Germline CDR1 and CDR2: MDHEN and SYDVKM. CDR3 DNA sequence: TGTGCCAGCAGCGGACAGGGGGATATCACTGAAGCTTTCTTT. It encodes CASSGQGDITEAFF.

This sequence joins TRBV6-4 and TRBJ1-6; D is undetermined. CDR3 length equals 12 residues. From germline, CDR1 is MRHNA and CDR2 SNTAGT. Trimming removed 2 bases from V and 7 bases from J, with 3 bases in between. The CDR3 region has the DNA TGTGCCAGCAGTGACGAGAATTCACCCCTCCACTTT. This gives the protein CASSDENSPLHF.

The chain is built from TRBV27 and TRBJ1-5, with 9 bases fitting TRBD1. This CDR3 region has 16 residues. CDR1 is MNHEY, CDR2 SMNVEV, per germline (reference sequence). V lost 6 bases, J lost 7 bases, and 13 bases stayed unmatched. The CDR3 nucleotides are TGTGCCAGCAGCTCAACCGGGACAGGGACACACCAGCCCCAGCATTTT. Encoded protein: CASSSTGTGTHQPQHF.

The gene calls are TRBV28 and TRBJ1-6; D possibly corresponds to TRBD1 (5 bases). This CDR3 has 12 amino acids. Trimming cost V 5 bases and J 9 bases, with 8 bases left between them. CDR1 is MDHEN and CDR2 is SYDVKM in the germline V gene. The CDR3: CASSPGISPLHF. CDR3 nucleotides: TGTGCCAGCAGTCCAGGGATTTCACCCCTCCACTTT.

The rearrangement joins TRBV3-1 (or the pseudogene TRBV3-2) to TRBJ1-6; D is uncertain. V was clipped by 4 bases and J by 10 bases, with 11 bases between them. CDR1 and CDR2 from the germline V gene are LGHDT and YNNKEL (reference sequence). The CDR3 consists of 13 residues. In nucleotides, the CDR3 is TGTGCCAGCAGCCCCATGGGCCGGTCACCCCTCCACTTT. Translation gives CASSPMGRSPLHF.

The V gene is TRBV5-8, the J gene TRBJ2-7; TRBD1 agrees at 7 bases. The CDR3 is 15 residues long. CDR1 and CDR2 (germline): SGHTS, YDEGEE. The V gene end was trimmed by 6 bases and the J gene end by 1 base; junction bases not matched to a gene: 10. The CDR3 region is CASNEQGSGSYEQYV. CDR3 DNA sequence: TGTGCCAGCAACGAACAGGGGAGTGGTTCCTACGAGCAGTACGTC.

This clone was seen once. The chain has TRBV5-6 and TRBJ1-4; 9 bases are shared with TRBD1. With V trimmed by 3 bases and J by 4 bases, 10 bases remained unmatched. The CDR3 is 17 amino acids. Per the germline V gene, CDR1 is SGHDT and CDR2 is YYEEEE. In nucleotides, the CDR3 is TGTGCCAGCAGCTCCCTCGGGACAGGGAATAATAATGAAAAACTGTTTTTT. Translation: CASSSLGTGNNNEKLFF.

V is TRBV10-3 and J is TRBJ2-7, with 8 bases fitting TRBD1. The CDR3 length is 13 residues. V was pared by 6 bases and J by 6 bases, with 7 bases of the junction left unmatched. Looked up from germline, CDR1 is ENHRY and CDR2 is SYGVKD. Here the CDR3 reads CAIRTGDGGEQYV. For the CDR3, the DNA is TGTGCCATCAGGACAGGGGACGGAGGCGAGCAGTACGTC.

The V and J genes are TRBV28 and TRBJ1-6; weak D call: TRBD1 (5 bases). From germline, CDR1 is MDHEN and CDR2 SYDVKM. Trimming cost V 3 bases and J 0 bases, with 15 bases left between them. This CDR3 spans 18 amino acids. CDR3 coding DNA: TGTGCCAGCAGTTTTGCGGACACGTTCAGCTCCTATAATTCACCCCTCCACTTT. Protein: CASSFADTFSSYNSPLHF.

The chain joins TRBV18 to TRBJ2-7; the D gene is possibly TRBD1 (6 bases). Germline V gene sequence: CDR1 KGHSH, CDR2 LQKENI. The germline V and J ends were trimmed by 3 bases and 0 bases, with 15 bases remaining between them. CDR3 length: 16 amino acids. CDR3 nucleotide sequence: TGTGCCAGCTCACCTCTTGGGGGCCCTGGCTCCTACGAGCAGTACTTC. Its translation: CASSPLGGPGSYEQYF.

The gene calls are TRBV25-1 and TRBJ1-4; D gene ambiguous. Trimming took 2 bases from V and 6 from J, leaving 7 bases between them. The CDR3 is made up of 13 amino acids. Germline V lookup: CDR1 MGHDK, CDR2 SYGVNS. CDR3 amino acids: CASSEVTYEKLFF. The CDR3 coding sequence is TGTGCCAGCAGTGAAGTTACTTATGAAAAACTGTTTTTT.

The chain employs TRBV3-1 (or the pseudogene TRBV3-2) and TRBJ2-2, with TRBD2 as a possible D gene (6 bases). V lost 1 base and J 4 bases, leaving 10 bases between the germline ends. There are 15 residues in the CDR3. Germline-derived CDR1 and CDR2 are LGHDT and YNNKEL (reference sequence). CDR3 in DNA: TGTGCCAGCAGCCAAGTAGGAGGGATCACCGGGGAGCTGTTTTTT. Protein: CASSQVGGITGELFF.

The chain employs TRBV3-1 (or the pseudogene TRBV3-2) and TRBJ1-3; D is uncertain. V was shortened by 4 bases and J by 0 bases, with 10 bases between the two germline ends. CDR1 and CDR2 from the germline V gene are LGHDT and YNNKEL (reference sequence). This CDR3 spans 15 amino acids. CDR3 coding DNA: TGTGCCAGCAGCCTGCCTACGAGCTCTGGAAACACCATATATTTT. Its translation is CASSLPTSSGNTIYF.

The chain has TRBV7-2 and TRBJ2-7, with D maybe TRBD2 (7 bases). V shed 5 bases and J shed 0 bases, with 14 bases lying between them. Germline assignment: CDR1 SGHTA and CDR2 FQGNSA. This CDR3 has 15 amino acids. The CDR3 DNA is TGTGCCAGCAGCGACTTTGCGGGGGCCTCCTACGAGCAGTACTTC. Translation: CASSDFAGASYEQYF.

The chain links TRBV3-1 (or the pseudogene TRBV3-2) to TRBJ2-2; D is undetermined. The germline V gene has CDR1 LGHDT and CDR2 YNNKEL (reference sequence). This CDR3 spans 16 amino acids. Trimming stripped 2 bases from V and 2 bases from J, with 12 bases between. The CDR3 DNA is TGTGCCAGCAGCCAACCTACAACGACAAACACCGGGGAGCTGTTTTTT. Translation gives CASSQPTTTNTGELFF.

This clone was counted a few times. The rearrangement joins TRBV6-2 or TRBV6-3 to TRBJ1-6; 7 nucleotides align to TRBD1. Germline trimming cut 0 bases from V and 10 bases from J; bases unmatched to any gene: 6. This CDR3 has 15 amino acids. From germline, CDR1 is MNHEY and CDR2 SVGEGT. The CDR3 loop is CASSYSRQGDSPLHF. The CDR3, as DNA: TGTGCCAGCAGTTACTCCCGACAGGGTGACTCACCCCTCCACTTT.

This chain connects TRBV5-1 to TRBJ2-1, with D possibly matching TRBD1 (5 bases). This CDR3 spans 13 amino acids. V lost 2 bases and J 10 bases, leaving 13 bases between the germline ends. In germline, CDR1 is SGHRS, CDR2 YFSETQ. The CDR3 spells CASSLSGKTEQFF. The DNA of the CDR3 is TGCGCCAGCAGCTTATCAGGGAAAACGGAGCAGTTCTTC.

V usage is TRBV19 and J usage is TRBJ1-5; the match to TRBD1 covers 11 bases. Trimming at V came to 5 bases and at J to 1 base, leaving 1 base not matched to a gene. The germline gives CDR1 LNHDA, CDR2 SQIVND (reference sequence). The CDR3 consists of 15 residues. Written as DNA, the CDR3 is TGTGCCAGTAGTGGGACAGGGGGGAGCAATCAGCCCCAGCATTTT. Translation gives CASSGTGGSNQPQHF.

This clone has only one observation. The gene calls are TRBV5-1 and TRBJ1-1; 8 positions agree with TRBD1. The CDR3 has 15 amino acids. The germline CDR1 and CDR2 sequences are SGHRS and YFSETQ. With 1 base clipped from V and 1 base from J, the junction kept 3 bases outside the gene matches. CDR3 region: CASSLTGTGNTEAFF. The CDR3 coding sequence is TGCGCCAGCAGCTTGACCGGGACAGGGAACACTGAAGCTTTCTTT.

This clone is a singleton in its sample. This chain uses TRBV6-5 with TRBJ2-3, with a tentative D call TRBD1 (5 bases). V lost 6 bases to trimming and J lost 1 base, with 14 bases between them. From germline, CDR1 is MNHEY and CDR2 SVGAGI. CDR3 length: 15 amino acids. The CDR3 protein is CASRRTGIGTDTQYF. CDR3 coding DNA: TGTGCCAGCAGACGAACAGGTATCGGCACAGATACGCAGTATTTT.

The CDR3 spells CASSPASHQHNEKLFF. CDR3 sequence (DNA): TGCGCCAGCAGCCCTGCCTCACACCAACATAATGAAAAACTGTTTTTT. The V call is TRBV5-1, the J call TRBJ1-4, with unresolved D. Germline V CDR1 and CDR2: SGHRS, YFSETQ. The CDR3 has 16 residues. Trimming removed 4 bases from V and 4 bases from J, with 17 bases in between. The full variable domain, its missing parts supplied by reference TRBV5-1 and TRBJ1-4, is KAGVTQTPRYLIKTRGQQVTLSCSPISGHRSVSWYQQTPGQGLQFLFEYFSETQRNKGNFPGRFSGRQFSNSRSEMNVSTLELGDSALYLCASSPASHQHNEKLFFGSGTQLSVL.

The chain recombines TRBV28 with TRBJ1-6; 8 bases agree with TRBD1. V lost 2 bases, J lost 6 bases, and 0 bases stayed unmatched. Germline CDR1 and CDR2: MDHEN and SYDVKM. The CDR3 spans 14 residues. CDR3 loop: CASSLQGANSPLHF. CDR3 bases: TGTGCCAGCAGTTTACAGGGGGCTAATTCACCCCTCCACTTT.

The rearrangement links TRBV14 to TRBJ2-7; TRBD2 aligns across 8 bases. From germline, CDR1 is SGHDN and CDR2 FVKESK. The length of the CDR3 is 15 residues. V gave up 4 bases and J gave up 5 bases; unmatched junction bases: 10. DNA for the CDR3: TGTGCCAGCAGCCTATCCCCGGGAGGGTCCCACGAGCAGTACTTC. The encoded protein is CASSLSPGGSHEQYF.

The V gene is TRBV7-9, the J gene TRBJ2-2, with D possibly matching TRBD2 (6 bases). The CDR3 is made up of 15 amino acids. Trimming left V 6 bases short and J 5 bases short, with 16 bases between. Per germline, CDR1 SEHNR and CDR2 FQNEAQ (reference sequence). The CDR3 bases are TGTGCCAGCAGTCTGGCGAACAGCGGGACCGGGGAGCTGTTTTTT. Residues: CASSLANSGTGELFF.

This chain joins TRBV3-1 (or the pseudogene TRBV3-2) and TRBJ1-1; D not certain. The CDR3 is 14 residues long. Germline loops: CDR1 LGHDT, CDR2 YNNKEL (reference sequence). V lost 2 bases to trimming and J lost 0 bases, with 7 bases between them. CDR3 nucleotides: TGTGCCAGCAGCCAAAACAGAATGAACACTGAAGCTTTCTTT. Its translation is CASSQNRMNTEAFF.

The rearrangement joins TRBV4-1 to TRBJ1-6, with 9 bases matching TRBD1. V gave up 4 bases and J gave up 7 bases; unmatched junction bases: 5. Per germline, CDR1 MGHRA and CDR2 YSYEKL. The CDR3 totals 15 residues. The CDR3 DNA reads as TGCGCCAGCAGCCGGGACGGACAGGGGAATTCACCCCTCCACTTT. This translates into CASSRDGQGNSPLHF.

The J gene is TRBJ2-3, the V gene TRBV5-4; TRBD2 aligns across 7 bases. This CDR3 spans 16 amino acids. Germline-derived CDR1 and CDR2 are SGHNT and YYREEE (reference sequence). The V gene end was trimmed by 1 base and the J gene end by 2 bases; junction bases not matched to a gene: 7. CDR3 region: CASSLLSGADTDTQYF. For the CDR3, the DNA is TGTGCCAGCAGCTTGTTGAGCGGGGCCGACACAGATACGCAGTATTTT.